The 19 T cell receptor beta chains below were found in one sample sequenced in a study of response to subunit inactivated influenza vaccine. TCRdb re-derived calls from the RT-PCR reads in MiXCR, one entry per CDR3 protein. The table lists some 500,000 distinct CDR3 sequences, 15% to 20% of them singletons. Sequenced material: CD4+ T cells sorted from PBMCs, taken roughly 24 months after vaccination. These receptors all come from a man aged 50-75 years who received an inactivated influenza vaccine.

This clonotype was seen a few times. This sequence joins TRBV6-1 and TRBJ1-6, with TRBD1 identical over 7 bases. This CDR3 has 15 amino acids. The V segment lost 6 bases and the J segment 4 bases; nucleotides outside the gene matches: 6. Germline loops: CDR1 MNHNS, CDR2 SASEGT. Written as DNA, the CDR3 is TGTGCCAGCAGACGACAGGGATCGTATAATTCACCCCTCCACTTT. It specifies CASRRQGSYNSPLHF.

The chain joins TRBV5-4 to TRBJ1-2, with unresolved D. The V gene lost 4 bases and the J gene lost 8 bases, with 15 bases spanning the gap. Germline CDR1 reads SGHNT; CDR2 reads YYREEE (reference sequence). This CDR3 is built from 13 residues. CDR3 bases: TGTGCCAGCAGCCCCCGGGTTCCAGGAGGCTACACCTTC. Its translation is CASSPRVPGGYTF.

The CDR3 DNA reads as TGTGCCAGCAGGAATACTGGGGGCCAAGAGACCCAGTACTTC. It codes for CASRNTGGQETQYF. The chain carries TRBV12-3 or TRBV12-4 and TRBJ2-5, with D perhaps assigned TRBD1 or TRBD2 (5 bases each). Trimming cost V 6 bases and J 1 base, with 12 bases left between them. The CDR3 is 14 residues long.

The chain employs TRBV3-1 and TRBJ2-7; possibly TRBD2 for D (5 bases). Trimming removed 3 bases at V and 0 bases at J, with 21 bases between. The CDR3 has 18 residues. The germline V gene has CDR1 LGHDT and CDR2 YNNKEL (reference sequence). The CDR3 reads CASSQDTRRGRSSYEQYF. CDR3 nucleotides: TGTGCCAGCAGCCAGGATACCCGACGGGGAAGGAGCTCCTACGAGCAGTACTTC.

V and J are TRBV29-1 and TRBJ1-2; D might be TRBD1 (6 bases). V gave up 4 bases and J gave up 6 bases, with 12 bases separating them. Germline V gives CDR1 SQVTM, CDR2 ANQGSEA. The CDR3 has 12 amino acids. CDR3 sequence: CSVVRGANGYTF. Written as DNA, the CDR3 is TGCAGCGTTGTACGGGGGGCTAATGGCTACACCTTC.

V and J are TRBV18 and TRBJ1-4; D is possibly TRBD1 (5 bases). This CDR3 region has 14 residues. The germline CDR1 and CDR2 sequences are KGHSH and LQKENI. V was shortened by 1 base and J by 4 bases, with 7 bases between the two germline ends. DNA of the CDR3: TGTGCCAGCTCACCACGACAGATTAATGAAAAACTGTTTTTT. Residues: CASSPRQINEKLFF.

This clonotype occurred a few times. The rearrangement links TRBV24-1 to TRBJ2-1, with D possibly being TRBD2 (6 bases). The CDR3 consists of 15 residues. V was cut by 6 bases and J by 7 bases, with 18 bases left in between. Looked up from germline, CDR1 is KGHDR and CDR2 is SFDVKD. CDR3 region: CATSRFTGAGNEQFF. The DNA for the CDR3 is TGTGCCACCAGTCGTTTTACGGGAGCGGGTAATGAGCAGTTCTTC.

This clonotype was seen at least ten times. The J gene is TRBJ2-3, the V gene TRBV5-1; TRBD1 agrees at 7 bases. V was pared by 4 bases and J by 6 bases, with 11 bases of the junction left unmatched. Germline CDR1 SGHRS, CDR2 YFSETQ. The CDR3 runs 15 residues. The DNA for the CDR3 is TGCGCCAGCAGCCCCGGGACAGCCCCTGGGGATACGCAGTATTTT. This gives the protein CASSPGTAPGDTQYF.

The DNA for the CDR3 is TGCGCCAGCAGCCCCCGACCGAGCTCCTATAATTCACCCCTCCACTTT. The encoded protein is CASSPRPSSYNSPLHF. The V and J genes are TRBV5-1 and TRBJ1-6; no clear D gene. CDR1 is SGHRS and CDR2 is YFSETQ in the germline V gene. With 4 bases removed from V and 0 bases from J, the gap between germline ends came to 11 bases. CDR3 length: 16 amino acids.

The table lists this clonotype with a few counts. The chain uses TRBV12-3 or TRBV12-4 and TRBJ2-1; TRBD2 aligns across 7 bases. This CDR3 region has 13 residues. V trimming: 4 bases; J trimming: 8 bases; junction bases outside the gene matches: 5. CDR3 region: CASSWAGVDEQFF. CDR3 coding DNA: TGTGCCAGCAGTTGGGCGGGGGTCGATGAGCAGTTCTTC.

The chain links TRBV20-1 to TRBJ1-2; the D is unclear. CDR1 is DFQATT, CDR2 SNEGSKA, per germline (reference sequence). The CDR3 is made up of 12 amino acids. With 3 bases removed from V and 3 bases from J, the gap between germline ends came to 8 bases. Here the CDR3 reads CSARGADYGYTF. CDR3 coding DNA: TGCAGTGCTAGGGGCGCAGACTATGGCTACACCTTC.

In this sample, this clonotype turned up a few times. The rearrangement joins TRBV20-1 to TRBJ2-1; TRBD2 aligns across 7 bases. CDR1 and CDR2 from the germline V gene are DFQATT and SNEGSKA (reference sequence). The V segment lost 4 bases and the J segment 6 bases; nucleotides outside the gene matches: 18. This CDR3 is 17 amino acids long. The CDR3 protein is CSATPAGKGWSTNEQFF. The CDR3 region has the DNA TGCAGTGCTACCCCAGCGGGGAAAGGGTGGTCTACCAATGAGCAGTTCTTC.

The V and J genes are TRBV11-1 and TRBJ2-6; 7 bases fit TRBD1. V shed 8 bases, J shed 0 bases, and the junction held 13 bases outside the gene matches. The V gene's germline CDR1 is SGHAT and CDR2 FQDESV (reference sequence). The CDR3 runs to 18 residues. The CDR3 bases are TGTGCCAGCCGAAATCCGGGACAGTATAGCTCTGGGGCCAACGTCCTGACTTTC. Encoded protein: CASRNPGQYSSGANVLTF.

The chain employs TRBV20-1 and TRBJ2-1; 9 bases line up with TRBD1. The CDR3 has 14 amino acids. After removal of 5 bases from V and 7 bases from J, the junction contained 9 bases not matched to a gene. Germline CDR1 is DFQATT and CDR2 is SNEGSKA (reference sequence). The CDR3 DNA reads TGCAGTGCTTCACAGGGGGCCCGGGGGAATGAGCAGTTCTTC. Residues: CSASQGARGNEQFF.

This clonotype turned up a few times. The chain is built from TRBV29-1 and TRBJ2-7; 10 positions match TRBD1. V lost 5 bases and J lost 5; bases outside the gene matches: 9. This CDR3 comprises 14 residues. Germline V lookup: CDR1 SQVTM, CDR2 ANQGSEA. The CDR3 here is CSVRSGQGEDEQYF. For the CDR3, the DNA is TGCAGCGTTCGCTCCGGACAGGGGGAGGACGAGCAGTACTTC.

This clonotype was seen ten or more times. This chain links TRBV11-2 with TRBJ2-2; a weak D match, TRBD1 (6 bases). Germline V gene lookup returns CDR1 SGHAT and CDR2 FQNNGV. The CDR3 runs 16 residues. V gave up 1 base and J gave up 8 bases, with 17 bases separating them. The CDR3 region has the DNA TGTGCCAGCAGCTTAGGACCAACCAGGGGATTGGGGGAGCTGTTTTTT. Encoded protein: CASSLGPTRGLGELFF.

V gene TRBV6-6 combines with J gene TRBJ2-7; 7 positions agree with TRBD1. The germline V gene encodes CDR1 MNHNY and CDR2 SVGAGI (reference sequence). The CDR3 totals 12 residues. Trimming at V came to 6 bases and at J to 9 bases, leaving 8 bases not matched to a gene. This CDR3 reads CASSHDRAGQYF. The CDR3 DNA reads TGTGCCAGCAGCCACGACAGGGCCGGGCAGTACTTC.

This clonotype has more than one count but fewer than ten. The V and J genes are TRBV7-2 and TRBJ2-1; 9 bases are shared with TRBD1. CDR3 length: 16 amino acids. Trimming cost V 5 bases and J 2 bases; bases outside gene matches: 7. Germline V CDR1 and CDR2: SGHTA, FQGNSA. Here the CDR3 DNA reads TGTGCCAGCAGCCCGGCCGGGACAGGGCCCTACAATGAGCAGTTCTTC. It codes for CASSPAGTGPYNEQFF.

This clonotype occurred many times. The chain combines TRBV7-2 with TRBJ1-3, with no clear D. The CDR3 consists of 15 residues. Trimming shortened V by 1 base and J by 2 bases, and 9 bases separated the two germline ends. CDR1 SGHTA and CDR2 FQGNSA come from the germline V gene. The CDR3 nucleotides read TGTGCCAGCAGCTTAGTCCACAGTGCTGGAAACACCATATATTTT. It codes for CASSLVHSAGNTIYF.